The clone carrying this TCR beta chain has more than one count but fewer than ten. No antigen is known for it. This record comes from a study of T cell responses to AZD1222 COVID-19 vaccine. The wider study: Combined were second doses at about 4 or about 12 weeks.

Study findings and constraints: Most donors were white British and more were female, and clonal diversity was possibly underestimated. Sampling that yielded the repertoires occurred only after the peak T cell response.

Libraries were prepared by immunoSEQ multiplex PCR; TCRdb keeps only in-frame clonotypes and omits some of them. The data hold over 150,000 clones, with approximately 92% observed a single time. In germline, CDR1 is SGDLS, CDR2 YYNGEE. This CDR3 has 15 amino acids. The V gene lost 0 bases and the J gene lost 4 bases, with 10 bases spanning the gap. The source material was peripheral blood, sampled on day 0 of AZD1222 vaccination. The V and J genes are TRBV9 and TRBJ1-4, with D perhaps TRBD1 (5 bases). The receptor was isolated from an adult in good health. Written as DNA, the CDR3 is TGTGCCAGCAGCGTAGGCCTGGGGCTTAATGAAAAACTGTTTTTT. It encodes CASSVGLGLNEKLFF.